This TCR beta chain appears in the sequencing data of a study of cytomegalovirus exposure and HLA in healthy donors. The CDR3 spans 15 residues. The J segment lost 7 bases and the V segment lost 5 bases, leaving 10 bases of the junction unmatched. CDR1 and CDR2 from the germline V gene are SEHNR and FQNEAQ (reference sequence). With 60 Vbeta and 13 Jbeta primers, the PCR was carried out. Clones were read by immunoSEQ multiplex PCR, and TCRdb kept only the in-frame ones, dropping some. This sample has fewer than 150,000 clones, with less than 80% found just once. The sequence derives from a woman aged 40 to 49 in good health and CMV-seropositive. Material for sequencing was PBMCs. J is TRBJ2-3 and V is TRBV7-9, with 9 positions matching TRBD2. For the CDR3, the DNA is TGTGCCAGCAGCCCCATGGCGGGGGGGCCGTATACGCAGTATTTT. It encodes CASSPMAGGPYTQYF.